The 25 T cell receptor beta chains given below trace back to one sample, sequenced in a study of shared clonotypes between healthy human individuals. The assay was immunoSEQ multiplex PCR, and TCRdb's table has in-frame clones only and misses some. The sample yields about 580,000 clones, roughly 98% seen once. In the naive CD8 group, cells lacked CD45RO and were positively selected for CCR7, so terminally differentiated effector memory CD45RA+ cells were left out. The sample was naive CD8+ T cells sorted from blood. These receptors were obtained from a man aged 25-40 years in good health.

V and J are TRBV6-6 and TRBJ2-3; 9 bases match TRBD1. Germline-derived CDR1 and CDR2 are MNHNY and SVGAGI (reference sequence). The length of the CDR3 is 14 residues. The trim removed 6 bases at V and 6 bases at J, leaving 7 bases unmatched. As DNA, the CDR3 is TGTGCCAGCAGGCACCGGGACAGGGCCGATACGCAGTATTTT. It is translated as CASRHRDRADTQYF.

This clone was found once. This sequence joins TRBV27 and TRBJ2-7; D is perhaps TRBD1 (5 bases). Germline lookup yields CDR1 MNHEY and CDR2 SMNVEV (reference sequence). The CDR3 is made up of 12 amino acids. Trimming took off 6 bases at V and 4 bases at J, with 10 bases between the two ends. CDR3 nucleotides: TGTGCCAGCAGAGACAGTCCTTACGAGCAGTACTTC. It specifies CASRDSPYEQYF.

The chain is built from TRBV7-9 and TRBJ2-3; no firm D call. CDR1 is SEHNR, CDR2 FQNEAQ, per germline (reference sequence). Trimming took 5 bases from V and 0 from J, leaving 15 bases between them. The CDR3 spans 16 residues. The CDR3 spells CASSPPQSPSTDTQYF. CDR3 DNA sequence: TGTGCCAGCAGCCCTCCACAGAGCCCTAGCACAGATACGCAGTATTTT.

The chain joins TRBV7-9 to TRBJ2-3; TRBD1 matches 10 bases. The V gene's germline CDR1 is SEHNR and CDR2 FQNEAQ (reference sequence). The trim removed 7 bases at V and 2 bases at J, leaving 12 bases unmatched. The CDR3 has 17 amino acids. This CDR3 reads CASNFFLGQGNTDTQYF. Written as DNA, the CDR3 is TGTGCCAGCAATTTTTTCCTGGGACAGGGGAACACAGATACGCAGTATTTT.

The chain links TRBV4-1 to TRBJ2-1; the match to TRBD2 covers 8 bases. With 0 bases clipped from V and 0 bases from J, the junction kept 4 bases outside the gene matches. CDR1 and CDR2 from the germline V gene are MGHRA and YSYEKL. This CDR3 is built from 17 residues. The CDR3 protein is CASSQDWSGSSYNEQFF. The CDR3 DNA follows: TGCGCCAGCAGCCAAGATTGGAGCGGGAGCTCCTACAATGAGCAGTTCTTC.

V is TRBV7-9 and J is TRBJ2-3; D call uncertain. The CDR3 loop spans 19 amino acids. Germline V gives CDR1 SEHNR, CDR2 FQNEAQ (reference sequence). V lost 1 base and J 0 bases, leaving 20 bases between the germline ends. The CDR3 coding sequence is TGTGCCAGCAGCTTAGTGAACCGGAGCATCGATCTCAGCACAGATACGCAGTATTTT. Its protein product is CASSLVNRSIDLSTDTQYF.

Note on this clone: The sample has other DNA sequences that encode this CDR3 too. This chain links TRBV29-1 with TRBJ2-7; 7 bases line up with TRBD1. The J segment lost 3 bases and the V segment lost 1 base, leaving 0 bases of the junction unmatched. The CDR3 has 12 amino acids. CDR1 SQVTM and CDR2 ANQGSEA come from the germline V gene. The DNA of the CDR3 is TGCAGCGTTGAAGGACAGGGCTACGAGCAGTACTTC. Protein sequence: CSVEGQGYEQYF.

The chain employs TRBV5-1 and TRBJ1-2; 8 bases agree with TRBD1. The CDR3 is made up of 17 amino acids. Germline V CDR1 and CDR2: SGHRS, YFSETQ. J was trimmed by 9 bases and V by 5 bases; bases with no gene match: 21. CDR3 amino acids: CASSGEGTGADGVRYTF. As DNA, the CDR3 is TGCGCCAGCAGTGGGGAGGGGACAGGCGCCGACGGGGTGCGCTACACCTTC.

In DNA, the CDR3 is TGTGCCAGCAGTTGGGCGACAGGGGACCAGCCCCAGCATTTT. As protein: CASSWATGDQPQHF. This chain uses TRBV28 with TRBJ1-5; TRBD1 matches at 8 bases. V lost 4 bases and J lost 7; bases outside the gene matches: 6. In germline, CDR1 is MDHEN, CDR2 SYDVKM. This CDR3 is 14 amino acids long.

The chain recombines TRBV7-9 with TRBJ2-3; 7 positions agree with TRBD2. The CDR3 loop spans 15 amino acids. Trimming at V came to 1 base and at J to 4 bases, leaving 5 bases not matched to a gene. CDR1 is SEHNR, CDR2 FQNEAQ, per germline (reference sequence). This CDR3 is CASSLVAGDADTQYF. The CDR3 bases are TGTGCCAGCAGCTTAGTGGCGGGAGACGCAGATACGCAGTATTTT. The entire variable domain, with the rest obtained from reference TRBV7-9 and TRBJ2-3, is as follows: DTGVSQNPRHKITKRGQNVTFRCDPISEHNRLYWYRQTLGQGPEFLTYFQNEAQLEKSRLLSDRFSAERPKGSFSTLEIQRTEQGDSAMYLCASSLVAGDADTQYFGPGTRLTVL.

The chain is built from TRBV10-2 and TRBJ2-2, with a possible D match to TRBD1 (5 bases). CDR1 and CDR2 (germline): WSHSY, SAAADI. The CDR3 loop spans 13 amino acids. Trimming took off 10 bases at V and 2 bases at J, with 11 bases between the two ends. The DNA of the CDR3 is TGCGCCACCCGGACACCTAACACCGGGGAGCTGTTTTTT. Protein product: CATRTPNTGELFF.

This clone came up a few times. V gene TRBV11-3 combines with J gene TRBJ2-5; 7 nucleotides agree with TRBD2. The CDR3 runs to 15 residues. The ends lost 1 base at V and 5 bases at J; junction bases unmatched: 7. Germline V gene sequence: CDR1 SGHNT, CDR2 YENEEA. CDR3: CASSLGSGLPETQYF. In nucleotides, the CDR3 is TGTGCCAGCAGCTTAGGTAGCGGGCTACCTGAGACCCAGTACTTC.

This chain joins TRBV29-1 and TRBJ1-2, with TRBD1 matching over 7 bases. Trimming removed 7 bases from V and 2 bases from J; junction bases left unmatched: 16. Germline V CDR1 and CDR2: SQVTM, ANQGSEA. This CDR3 has 16 residues. As DNA, the CDR3 is TGCAGCGCCGCAGGGGACAGTACTACCTTAAACTATGGCTACACCTTC. Residues: CSAAGDSTTLNYGYTF.

This chain uses TRBV18 with TRBJ2-7, with a weak D call TRBD1 (5 bases). Germline assignment: CDR1 KGHSH and CDR2 LQKENI. There are 14 residues in the CDR3. V shed 2 bases and J shed 2 bases, with 10 bases lying between them. The CDR3 loop is CASSPDRKPYEQYF. CDR3 nucleotides: TGTGCCAGCTCACCAGACAGAAAACCCTACGAGCAGTACTTC.

The chain joins TRBV10-1 to TRBJ2-2; the D gene is possibly TRBD1 (7 bases). The CDR3 runs to 12 residues. The V gene lost 10 bases and the J gene lost 4 bases, with 10 bases spanning the gap. Germline V lookup: CDR1 WNHNN, CDR2 SYGVQD (reference sequence). The CDR3 sequence: CATQGGTGELFF. In nucleotides, the CDR3 is TGCGCCACTCAGGGGGGCACCGGGGAGCTGTTTTTT.

The rearrangement uses TRBV19 and TRBJ1-1; D might be TRBD1 (6 bases). This CDR3 is 15 amino acids long. V gave up 3 bases and J gave up 0 bases, with 11 bases separating them. The germline V gene encodes CDR1 LNHDA and CDR2 SQIVND (reference sequence). The CDR3 spells CASSMAGDMNTEAFF. Written as DNA, the CDR3 is TGTGCCAGTAGTATGGCAGGGGACATGAACACTGAAGCTTTCTTT.

The chain uses TRBV7-9 and TRBJ1-2; 7 nucleotides agree with TRBD1. The V and J ends lost 7 bases and 6 bases, in that order; junction bases with no gene match: 5. The CDR3 extends over 12 amino acids. In germline, CDR1 is SEHNR, CDR2 FQNEAQ (reference sequence). The CDR3 DNA sequence: TGTGCCAGCATGCGAGACAGGGATGGCTACACCTTC. Protein: CASMRDRDGYTF.

The chain has TRBV27 and TRBJ2-5, with a tentative D call TRBD2 (6 bases). V gave up 5 bases and J gave up 3 bases, with 13 bases separating them. This CDR3 has 14 amino acids. The V gene's germline CDR1 is MNHEY and CDR2 SMNVEV (reference sequence). The CDR3 DNA is TGTGCCAGCAGTACCGCGGAGGGGAAAGAGACCCAGTACTTC. Translating gives CASSTAEGKETQYF.

The sample holds one count of this clone. This chain joins TRBV7-6 and TRBJ2-1; D not resolved. The CDR3 sequence is 16 residues long. Germline CDR1 is SGHVS and CDR2 is FNYEAQ. V was pared by 1 base and J by 0 bases, with 10 bases between. CDR3 nucleotide sequence: TGTGCCAGCAGCTTAGGGTCCCTGAGCTCCTACAATGAGCAGTTCTTC. It codes for CASSLGSLSSYNEQFF. Combining the CDR3 with reference TRBV7-6 and TRBJ2-1 gives the whole variable domain GAGVSQSPRYKVTKRGQDVALRCDPISGHVSLYWYRQALGQGPEFLTYFNYEAQQDKSGLPNDRFSAERPEGSISTLTIQRTEQRDSAMYRCASSLGSLSSYNEQFFGPGTRLTVL.

This chain connects TRBV11-2 to TRBJ2-7; D remains unclear. Trimming stripped 2 bases from V and 1 base from J, with 3 bases between. The germline V gene has CDR1 SGHAT and CDR2 FQNNGV. The CDR3 loop spans 12 amino acids. DNA for the CDR3: TGTGCCAGCAGCTTAATATCCTACGAGCAGTACTTC. Translation: CASSLISYEQYF.

V gene TRBV9 combines with J gene TRBJ2-2; 7 bases fit TRBD2. The CDR3 extends over 19 amino acids. V lost 3 bases to trimming and J lost 0 bases; unmatched junction nucleotides: 14. The germline V gene has CDR1 SGDLS and CDR2 YYNGEE. The DNA for the CDR3 is TGTGCCAGCAGCGCGAAAAGGGGAGGGAGCCTTTCGAACACCGGGGAGCTGTTTTTT. It is translated as CASSAKRGGSLSNTGELFF.

This clone was seen a single time. The rearrangement joins TRBV5-6 to TRBJ1-2; no clear D gene. CDR1 SGHDT and CDR2 YYEEEE come from the germline V gene. The CDR3 runs to 15 residues. The ends were cut back, 0 bases at V and 2 bases at J, with 11 bases in the middle. DNA of the CDR3: TGTGCCAGCAGCTTGGTTGGAGGCGGAAACTATGGCTACACCTTC. Translating it yields CASSLVGGGNYGYTF.

The chain carries TRBV4-3 and TRBJ1-5; D is unresolved. V was cut by 0 bases and J by 5 bases, with 14 bases left in between. The CDR3 length is 16 residues. Per the germline V gene, CDR1 is LGHNA and CDR2 is YSLEER. CDR3 residues: CASSQDLSAGYQPQHF. The CDR3 DNA follows: TGCGCCAGCAGCCAAGACCTATCTGCGGGGTATCAGCCCCAGCATTTT.

This clone was observed once. This chain connects TRBV19 to TRBJ2-7; 7 bases match TRBD2. Germline V gene data show CDR1 as LNHDA and CDR2 as SQIVND (reference sequence). This CDR3 has 13 amino acids. The ends lost 6 bases at V and 6 bases at J; junction bases unmatched: 8. CDR3 nucleotides: TGTGCCAGTAGATCGGGAGGACTCGGCGAGCAGTACTTC. Protein product: CASRSGGLGEQYF.

This clone has only one observation. This chain uses TRBV5-1 with TRBJ1-5; D not certain. There are 15 residues in the CDR3. Germline V gives CDR1 SGHRS, CDR2 YFSETQ. The V gene lost 0 bases and the J gene lost 0 bases, with 7 bases spanning the gap. CDR3 loop: CASSLAGISNQPQHF. CDR3 bases: TGCGCCAGCAGCTTGGCCGGGATTAGCAATCAGCCCCAGCATTTT.